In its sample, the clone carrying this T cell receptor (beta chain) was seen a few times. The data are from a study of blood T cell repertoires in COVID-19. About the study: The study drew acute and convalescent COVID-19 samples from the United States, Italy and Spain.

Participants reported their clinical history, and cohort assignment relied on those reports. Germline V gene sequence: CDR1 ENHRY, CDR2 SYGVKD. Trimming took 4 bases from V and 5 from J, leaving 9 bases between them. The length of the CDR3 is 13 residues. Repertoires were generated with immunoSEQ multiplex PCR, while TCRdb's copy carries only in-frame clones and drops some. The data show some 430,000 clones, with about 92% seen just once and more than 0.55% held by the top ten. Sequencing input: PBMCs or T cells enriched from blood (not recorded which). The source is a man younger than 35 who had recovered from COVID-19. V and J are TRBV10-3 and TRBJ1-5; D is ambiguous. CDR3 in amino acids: CAISAAEYQPQHF. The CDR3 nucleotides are TGTGCCATCAGTGCAGCGGAGTATCAGCCCCAGCATTTT.